This is a list of T cell receptor beta chains from one sample in a study of post-analysis software for immune sequencing data. TCRdb ran MiXCR on the PCR reads and lists one entry per CDR3 protein. The data contain roughly 670,000 distinct CDR3 sequences, around 64% of them singletons. The sequencing sample was made of blood. The receptor source for this set is a girl aged 2 to 10 with multiple sclerosis. The CDR3 runs from the conserved cysteine through the conserved F or W. The D gene is left open where the match is weak. Expanded clones are given a class, and other clones once, few, many or no size at all.

V,J,size,D,DNA,CDR3
TRBV12-3/TRBV12-4,TRBJ2-7,NA,TRBD2,TGTGCCAGCAGTTTCCGAATAGGCGGGAGGGGCACCTACGAGCAGTACTTC,CASSFRIGGRGTYEQYF
TRBV20-1,TRBJ2-5,NA,NA,TGCAGTGCCCAAGGCCGGGACTCCCAAGAGACCCAGTACTTC,CSAQGRDSQETQYF
TRBV7-2,TRBJ2-1,NA,TRBD2,TGTGCCAGCAGCGCAGAACTAGCGGGGGGGCGCAATGAGCAGTTCTTC,CASSAELAGGRNEQFF
TRBV5-6,TRBJ2-1,NA,TRBD2,TGTGCCAGCAGCTTGGGGCTAGCGGCGGGTGAGCAGTTCTTC,CASSLGLAAGEQFF
TRBV6-5,TRBJ2-6,few,NA,TGTGCCAGCAGTTACTTTCTCTCCCGGCCGGGACCACTCTCTGGGGCCAACGTCCTGACTTTC,CASSYFLSRPGPLSGANVLTF
TRBV5-1,TRBJ2-2,once,TRBD2,TGCGCCAGCAGCGAGGGGACTAGCGTGAACACCGGGGAGCTGTTTTTT,CASSEGTSVNTGELFF
TRBV5-1,TRBJ2-3,NA,NA,TGCGCCAGCAGCTTGGGGGACGATACGCAGTATTTT,CASSLGDDTQYF
TRBV4-3,TRBJ2-3,NA,TRBD2,TGCGCCAGCAGCCTCGGGACTAGTTTAAGAGTAGATACGCAGTATTTT,CASSLGTSLRVDTQYF
TRBV5-1,TRBJ2-7,once,NA,TGCGCCAGCAGCGGGGGGCGCATAAACGAGCAGTACTTC,CASSGGRINEQYF
TRBV6-5,TRBJ1-2,few,NA,TGTGCCAGCAGACAGGGTAATGGCTACACCTTC,CASRQGNGYTF
TRBV4-1,TRBJ2-5,NA,NA,TGCGCCAGCAGCCAAGATAAGGGAGTCGAGACCCAGTACTTC,CASSQDKGVETQYF
TRBV5-1,TRBJ2-5,NA,NA,TGCGCCAGCAGCGTTCGGGACACTACGGAGACCCAGTACTTC,CASSVRDTTETQYF
TRBV10-2,TRBJ2-1,few,NA,TGCGCCAGCGGTAAAATCGCCTACAATGAGCAGTTCTTC,CASGKIAYNEQFF
TRBV7-9,TRBJ2-2,NA,NA,TGTGCCAGCAGCTTAGGATTCGGCTGGGAGCTGTTTTTT,CASSLGFGWELFF
TRBV12-3/TRBV12-4,TRBJ1-1,NA,TRBD1,TGTGCCAGCAGTTTAGGCCAGACAGGGAATGGAGCTTTCTTT,CASSLGQTGNGAFF
TRBV6-5,TRBJ2-1,few,TRBD2,TGTGCCAGCAGCGCTCAGGGACTAGCGAACAATGAGCAGTTCTTC,CASSAQGLANNEQFF
TRBV27,TRBJ2-7,NA,NA,TGTGCCAGCAGTGATCAGGAGTCGGGTGAGCAGTACTTC,CASSDQESGEQYF
TRBV27,TRBJ2-7,NA,TRBD1,TGTGCCAGCAGGCCCGGGACAGGGGGCAAAAACGAGCAGTACTTC,CASRPGTGGKNEQYF
TRBV11-2,TRBJ2-5,NA,TRBD2,TGTGCCAGCAGCTTAGGGCGCGGACCGCGGGAGGGAGAGACCCAGTACTTC,CASSLGRGPREGETQYF
TRBV15,TRBJ1-2,NA,NA,TGTGCCACCAGCAGAGACCCCCTCGTGGATGGCTACACCTTC,CATSRDPLVDGYTF
TRBV10-3,TRBJ2-1,NA,TRBD2,TGTGCCATCAGTGAGCGGGGGGGCGTACCAATCCCCTTTGAGCAGTTCTTC,CAISERGGVPIPFEQFF
TRBV20-1,TRBJ2-3,few,NA,TGCAGTGCTCACACTACCAGCACAGATACGCAGTATTTT,CSAHTTSTDTQYF
TRBV9,TRBJ2-1,NA,NA,TGTGCCAGCAGCGTAGGAGGGGACATTTACAATGAGCAGTTCTTC,CASSVGGDIYNEQFF
TRBV13,TRBJ2-7,NA,NA,TGTGCCAGCAGCTTATACGGAGGGGCCTACGAGCAGTACTTC,CASSLYGGAYEQYF
TRBV30,TRBJ2-3,NA,TRBD1,TGTGCCAGTTTACAGGGGGCTGGCACAGATACGCAGTATTTT,CASLQGAGTDTQYF
TRBV20-1,TRBJ2-1,NA,TRBD2,TGCAGTGCTCACCGGACTAGCGGGTCCTACAATGAGCAGTTCTTC,CSAHRTSGSYNEQFF
TRBV27,TRBJ2-7,NA,NA,TGTGCCAGCAGTTTAAAGCTAGATACCCACGAGCAGTACTTC,CASSLKLDTHEQYF
TRBV5-1,TRBJ2-5,NA,TRBD1,TGCGCCAGCAGCTTGGGAAACAGGGGGGAAGAGACCCAGTACTTC,CASSLGNRGEETQYF
TRBV7-9,TRBJ2-6,NA,NA,TGTGCCAGCAGCTCCACCTCCCAGAGGAGCGATGGGGATGGGGCCAACGTCCTGACTTTC,CASSSTSQRSDGDGANVLTF
TRBV5-1,TRBJ2-1,once,NA,TGCGCCAGCAAGGGGGGACAGAACAATGAGCAGTTCTTC,CASKGGQNNEQFF